This TCR beta chain was sequenced during a study of blood T cell repertoires in COVID-19 (dated by TCRdb to the early 2020s). Concerning the study at large: Samples from collaborators originated in the United States, Italy and Spain and spanned both the acute and convalescent phases of COVID-19. The prospective study material was composed of cDNA or gDNA derived from T cells, B-cell-depleted T cells, or PBMCs. Subjects who had been exposed to COVID-19, were actively infected with it, or had recovered from it provided the deeply sampled blood TCRbeta repertoires that made up the dataset. A freely available public database, intended as a resource for researchers studying the immune response to SARS-CoV-2, is where the repertoires were released. The samples were drawn from the first 160 participants of the ongoing ImmuneRACE study and from roughly 1,300 subjects provided by 6 global collaborators. A de-identified subject ID, COVID-19 status, age in years and sex were almost always included in the sample metadata. HLA class I and class II types, where available, came from metadata supplied by the sample provider rather than from assay-based typing.

Comments on this clone: This clone's antigen is unknown. Nothing much larger sits one base from this clone, and base qualities are not available.

Trimming takes 5 bases off V and 7 bases off J; junction bases not matched to a gene: 7. Including the terminal cysteine and phenylalanine, the CDR3 comprises 15 residues. The only DNA kept is the CDR3, 45 bases in frame from the first base. Sequences SGHRS (CDR1) and YFSETQ (CDR2) are obtained from the germline V gene. Results the study describes overall, beyond this receptor: How much clinical and demographic metadata was included differed by source and by participant, and the metadata was provided uncurated.

Whole blood was collected in K2EDTA tubes by collaborating institutions according to the institutions' own protocols. For TCRbeta analysis, collaborators shipped samples in one of three forms: frozen whole blood, isolated PBMCs, or DNA extracted from either of those sample types. TCRbeta CDR3 regions were amplified from genomic DNA by means of the immunoSEQ Assay, a bias-controlled multiplex PCR. The source study handled its data this way. Nucleated cell counts per sample were estimated from amplification of reference gene primers within the assay. Sequence reads were collapsed and filtered to measure the absolute abundance of every unique TCRbeta CDR3 rearrangement. For each sample, productive Simpson clonality was calculated as the square root of Simpson's diversity index over productive rearrangements. TCRdb mirrors the immuneACCESS table, restricted to in-frame sequences. Some clones are absent from its copies; in checked studies, under half trace to an unresolved V gene, and the reason for the others is unknown. Clonal size and the V and J genes are those of that table, whereas D and trimming came from the DNA. This sample lists about 39,000 clones; more than 65% were detected once. Clones ranked in the top ten supply about a quarter of the sample.

This receptor was taken from a man between 65 and 80 years old with acute or convalescent COVID-19. Sequenced material: peripheral blood. The rearranged segments are TRBV5-1 and TRBJ2-1; TRBD2 fits 12 bases in the junction. The bases read TGCGCCAGCAGGTTGACTAGCGGGAGTCGAAATGAGCAGTTCTTC. This yields the protein CASRLTSGSRNEQFF.